The clone carrying this T cell receptor beta chain showed up many times. Its antigen remains unidentified. The germline CDR1 and CDR2 sequences are SGHTA and FQGTGA. This CDR3 has 15 amino acids. The J segment lost 4 bases and the V segment lost 5 bases, leaving 4 bases of the junction unmatched. The data are from a study of response to subunit inactivated influenza vaccine. The study, taken as a whole, reports: Authors suggested seasonal influenza vaccinations each recruit few new T cells.

MiXCR, run by TCRdb on the RT-PCR reads, gives a single entry per CDR3 protein. Of approximately 520,000 distinct CDR3 sequences listed, approximately 16% are singletons. The sequence derives from a man aged 45 to 75 who received an inactivated influenza vaccine. The input for sequencing was CD4+ T cells sorted from PBMCs, taken around 2 years after vaccination. The rearrangement links TRBV7-3 to TRBJ2-1; TRBD2 matches at 11 bases. CDR3 in DNA: TGTGCCAGCAGCACAGGGACTAGCGGTTACAATGAGCAGTTCTTC. It translates to CASSTGTSGYNEQFF. The whole variable domain, remainder taken from reference TRBV7-3 and TRBJ2-1, is GAGVSQTPSNKVTEKGKYVELRCDPISGHTALYWYRQSLGQGPEFLIYFQGTGAADDSGLPNDRFFAVRPEGSVSTLKIQRTERGDSAVYLCASSTGTSGYNEQFFGPGTRLTVL.